This record looks at one T cell receptor beta chain sequence and its context. The data are from a study of blood T cell repertoires in COVID-19. Study summary: Samples came from the United States, Italy and Spain, spanning acute and convalescent COVID-19.

Per the original data handling: Cell counts per sample came from amplifying reference gene primers. Some clones are missing from TCRdb's copy, which holds only in-frame ones; the method was immunoSEQ multiplex PCR. V and J calls and clone size are those listed in that table; D and trimming were worked out from the DNA. The data hold more than 65,000 clones, with more than 70% observed a single time. V dropped 6 bases and J dropped 4 bases, with 23 bases sitting between them. This CDR3 has 17 amino acids. Germline-derived CDR1 and CDR2 are LNHDA and SQIVND (reference sequence). The sequence was obtained from a man aged 45-65 years with active COVID-19. The chain joins TRBV19 to TRBJ2-3; possibly TRBD1 for D (6 bases). The sample taken for sequencing was peripheral blood. Here the CDR3 DNA reads TGTGCCAGTAGCCCAAACCCCCCTGGGGGCGCGGCAGATACGCAGTATTTT. It translates to CASSPNPPGGAADTQYF.